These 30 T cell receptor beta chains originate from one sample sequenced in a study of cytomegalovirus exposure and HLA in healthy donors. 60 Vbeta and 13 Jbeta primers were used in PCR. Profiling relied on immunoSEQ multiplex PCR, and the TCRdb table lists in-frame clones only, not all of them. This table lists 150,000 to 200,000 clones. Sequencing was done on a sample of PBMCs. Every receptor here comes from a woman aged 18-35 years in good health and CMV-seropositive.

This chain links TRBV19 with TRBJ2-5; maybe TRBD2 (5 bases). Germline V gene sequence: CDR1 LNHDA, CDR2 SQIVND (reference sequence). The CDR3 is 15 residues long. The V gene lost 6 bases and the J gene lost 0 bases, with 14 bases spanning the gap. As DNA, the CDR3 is TGTGCCAGTAGCAACCAGGCGGGTTACCAAGAGACCCAGTACTTC. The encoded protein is CASSNQAGYQETQYF. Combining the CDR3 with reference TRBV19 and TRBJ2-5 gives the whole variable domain DGGITQSPKYLFRKEGQNVTLSCEQNLNHDAMYWYRQDPGQGLRLIYYSQIVNDFQKGDIAEGYSVSREKKESFPLTVTSAQKNPTAFYLCASSNQAGYQETQYFGPGTRLLVL.

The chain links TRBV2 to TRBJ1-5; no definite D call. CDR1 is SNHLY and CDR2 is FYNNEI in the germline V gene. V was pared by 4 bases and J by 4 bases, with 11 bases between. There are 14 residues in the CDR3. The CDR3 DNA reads TGTGCCAGCAGTGTGGAGTTTTCAAATCAGCCCCAGCATTTT. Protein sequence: CASSVEFSNQPQHF.

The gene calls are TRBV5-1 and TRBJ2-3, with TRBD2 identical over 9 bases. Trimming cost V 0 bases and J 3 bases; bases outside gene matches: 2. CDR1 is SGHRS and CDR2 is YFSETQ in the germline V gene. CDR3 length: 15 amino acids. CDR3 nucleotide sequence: TGCGCCAGCAGCTTGGGCGGGAGGGGAACAGATACGCAGTATTTT. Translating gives CASSLGGRGTDTQYF.

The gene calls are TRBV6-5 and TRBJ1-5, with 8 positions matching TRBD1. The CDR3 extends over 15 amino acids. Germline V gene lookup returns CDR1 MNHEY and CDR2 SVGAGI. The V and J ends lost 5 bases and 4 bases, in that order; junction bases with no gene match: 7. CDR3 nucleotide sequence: TGTGCCAGCAGTCTTACAGGGGGGACGAATCAGCCCCAGCATTTT. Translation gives CASSLTGGTNQPQHF.

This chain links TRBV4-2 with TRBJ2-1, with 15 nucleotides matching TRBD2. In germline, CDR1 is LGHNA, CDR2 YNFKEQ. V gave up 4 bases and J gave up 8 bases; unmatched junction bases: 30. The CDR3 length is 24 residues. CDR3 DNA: TGTGCCAGCAGCCCGGATTATGACTTGACCCCGGGACTAGCGGGAGGCCGGGTAATGGATGAGCAGTTCTTC. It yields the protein CASSPDYDLTPGLAGGRVMDEQFF.

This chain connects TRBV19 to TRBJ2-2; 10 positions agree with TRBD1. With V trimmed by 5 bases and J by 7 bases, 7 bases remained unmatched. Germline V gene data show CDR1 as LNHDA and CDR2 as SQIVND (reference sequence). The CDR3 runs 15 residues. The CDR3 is CASSLWTGGNGELFF. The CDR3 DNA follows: TGTGCCAGTAGTCTCTGGACAGGGGGAAACGGGGAGCTGTTTTTT. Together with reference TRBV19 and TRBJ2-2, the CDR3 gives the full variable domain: DGGITQSPKYLFRKEGQNVTLSCEQNLNHDAMYWYRQDPGQGLRLIYYSQIVNDFQKGDIAEGYSVSREKKESFPLTVTSAQKNPTAFYLCASSLWTGGNGELFFGEGSRLTVL.

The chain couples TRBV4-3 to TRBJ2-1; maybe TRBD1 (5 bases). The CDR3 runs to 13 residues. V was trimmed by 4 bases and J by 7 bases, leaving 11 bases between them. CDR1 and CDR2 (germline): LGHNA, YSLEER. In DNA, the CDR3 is TGCGCCAGCAGCCCTGACTCAGGGAATGAGCAGTTCTTC. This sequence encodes CASSPDSGNEQFF.

CDR3 loop: CASSIAGTTLGEQYF. The CDR3 region has the DNA TGTGCCAGTAGTATAGCCGGGACTACTTTAGGGGAGCAGTACTTC. V and J are TRBV19 and TRBJ2-7; the match to TRBD2 covers 7 bases. V lost 1 base to trimming and J lost 7 bases; unmatched junction nucleotides: 10. This CDR3 has 15 residues. In germline, CDR1 is LNHDA, CDR2 SQIVND (reference sequence).

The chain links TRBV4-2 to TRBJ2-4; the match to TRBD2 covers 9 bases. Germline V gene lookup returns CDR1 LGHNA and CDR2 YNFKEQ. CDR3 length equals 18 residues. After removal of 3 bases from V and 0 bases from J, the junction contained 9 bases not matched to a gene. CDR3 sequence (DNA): TGTGCCAGCAGCCAGGAACTTAGCGGGGGAATAGCCAAAAACATTCAGTACTTC. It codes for CASSQELSGGIAKNIQYF.

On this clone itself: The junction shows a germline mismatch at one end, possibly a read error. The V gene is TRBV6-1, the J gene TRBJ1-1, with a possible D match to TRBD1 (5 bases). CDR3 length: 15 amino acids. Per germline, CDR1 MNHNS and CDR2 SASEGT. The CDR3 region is CAGSEAGPKNTEAFF. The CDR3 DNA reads TGTGCCGGCAGTGAAGCGGGGCCGAAGAACACTGAAGCTTTCTTT.

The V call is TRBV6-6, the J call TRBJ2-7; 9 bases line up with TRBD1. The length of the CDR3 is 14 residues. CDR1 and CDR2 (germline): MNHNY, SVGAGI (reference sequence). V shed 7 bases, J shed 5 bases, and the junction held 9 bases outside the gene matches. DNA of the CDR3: TGTGCCAGCACGTTCGGACAGGGGTTTAACGAGCAGTACTTC. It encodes CASTFGQGFNEQYF.

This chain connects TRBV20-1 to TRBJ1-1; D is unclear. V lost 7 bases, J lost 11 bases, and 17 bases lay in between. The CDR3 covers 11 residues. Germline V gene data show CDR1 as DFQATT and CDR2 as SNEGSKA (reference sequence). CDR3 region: CSGASQRWAFF. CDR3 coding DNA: TGCAGTGGTGCCTCACAGCGGTGGGCTTTCTTT.

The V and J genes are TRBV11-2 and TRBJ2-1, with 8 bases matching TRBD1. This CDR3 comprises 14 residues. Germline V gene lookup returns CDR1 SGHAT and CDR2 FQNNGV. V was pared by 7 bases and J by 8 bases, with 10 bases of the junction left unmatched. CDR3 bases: TGTGCCAGCAACGATCGGACAGGGCCCCATGAGCAGTTCTTC. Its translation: CASNDRTGPHEQFF.

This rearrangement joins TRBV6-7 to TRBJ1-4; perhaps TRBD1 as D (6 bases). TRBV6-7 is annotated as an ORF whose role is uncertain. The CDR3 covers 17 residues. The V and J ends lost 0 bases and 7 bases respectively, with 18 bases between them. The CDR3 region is CASSYSQGKEEGEKLFF. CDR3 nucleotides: TGTGCCAGCAGTTACTCTCAGGGGAAGGAGGAAGGTGAAAAACTGTTTTTT.

CDR3 sequence reads: CASSLVGGTTYYEQYF. DNA of the CDR3: TGTGCCAGCAGCTTAGTAGGAGGGACCACCTACTACGAGCAGTACTTC. The genes are TRBV7-8 and TRBJ2-7; the D gene is possibly TRBD2 (6 bases). The CDR3 is made up of 16 amino acids. V was cut by 1 base and J by 3 bases, with 16 bases left in between. Germline loops: CDR1 SGHVS, CDR2 FQNEAQ.

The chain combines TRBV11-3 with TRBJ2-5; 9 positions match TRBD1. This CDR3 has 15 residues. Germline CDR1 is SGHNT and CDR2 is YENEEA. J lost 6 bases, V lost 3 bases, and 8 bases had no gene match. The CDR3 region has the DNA TGTGCCAGCAGCTTCTCCGGGACAGGGATACAGACCCAGTACTTC. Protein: CASSFSGTGIQTQYF.

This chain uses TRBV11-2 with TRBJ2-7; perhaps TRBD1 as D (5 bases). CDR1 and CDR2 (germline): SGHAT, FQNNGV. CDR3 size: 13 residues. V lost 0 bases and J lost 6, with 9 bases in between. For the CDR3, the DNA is TGTGCCAGCAGCTTAGAACAGGCCTTCGAGCAGTACTTC. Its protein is CASSLEQAFEQYF. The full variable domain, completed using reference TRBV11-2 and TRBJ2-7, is EAGVAQSPRYKIIEKRQSVAFWCNPISGHATLYWYQQILGQGPKLLIQFQNNGVVDDSQLPKDRFSAERLKGVDSTLKIQPAKLEDSAVYLCASSLEQAFEQYFGPGTRLTVT.

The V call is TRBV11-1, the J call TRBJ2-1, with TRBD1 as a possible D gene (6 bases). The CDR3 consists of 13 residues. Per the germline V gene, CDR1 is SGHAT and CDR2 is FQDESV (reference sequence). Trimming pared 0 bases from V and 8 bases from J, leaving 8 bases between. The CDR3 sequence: CASSLARQDEQFF. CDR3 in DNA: TGTGCCAGCAGCTTAGCTCGACAGGATGAGCAGTTCTTC.

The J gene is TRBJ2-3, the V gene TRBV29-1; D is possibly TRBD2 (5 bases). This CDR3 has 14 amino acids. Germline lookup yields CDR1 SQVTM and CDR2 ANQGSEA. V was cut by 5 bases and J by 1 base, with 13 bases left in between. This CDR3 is CSVLFGMGTDTQYF. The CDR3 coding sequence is TGCAGCGTTCTATTCGGGATGGGCACAGATACGCAGTATTTT.

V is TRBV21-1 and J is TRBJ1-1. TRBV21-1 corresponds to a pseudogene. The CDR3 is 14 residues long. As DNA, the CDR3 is TGTGCCAGCAGTGGAAGGGAGGGGAACACTGAAGCTTTCTTT. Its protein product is CASSGREGNTEAFF.

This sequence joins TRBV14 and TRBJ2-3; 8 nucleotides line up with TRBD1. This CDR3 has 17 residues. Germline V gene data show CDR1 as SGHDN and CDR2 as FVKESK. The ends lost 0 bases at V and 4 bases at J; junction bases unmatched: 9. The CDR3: CASSQDRRQGYSDTQYF. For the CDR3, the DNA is TGTGCCAGCAGCCAAGATAGGCGACAGGGGTACTCAGATACGCAGTATTTT.

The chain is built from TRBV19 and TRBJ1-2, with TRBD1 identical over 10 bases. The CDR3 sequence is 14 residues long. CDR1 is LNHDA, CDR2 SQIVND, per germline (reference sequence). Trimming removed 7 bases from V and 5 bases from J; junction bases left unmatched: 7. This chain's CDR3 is CASTYPGQGYGYTF. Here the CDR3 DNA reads TGTGCCAGTACCTACCCGGGACAGGGGTATGGCTACACCTTC.

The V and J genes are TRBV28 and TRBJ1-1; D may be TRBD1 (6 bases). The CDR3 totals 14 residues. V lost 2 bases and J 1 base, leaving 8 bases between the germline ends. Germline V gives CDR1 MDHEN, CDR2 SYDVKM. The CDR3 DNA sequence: TGTGCCAGCAGTTTACAACAGGGGAACACTGAAGCTTTCTTT. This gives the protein CASSLQQGNTEAFF.

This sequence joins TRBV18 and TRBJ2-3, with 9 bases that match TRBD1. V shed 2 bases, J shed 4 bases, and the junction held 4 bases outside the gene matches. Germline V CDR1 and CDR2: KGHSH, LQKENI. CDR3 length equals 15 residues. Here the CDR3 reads CASSPGTGLPDTQYF. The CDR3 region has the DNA TGTGCCAGCTCACCAGGGACAGGGTTGCCAGATACGCAGTATTTT.

The CDR3 is CASSLTGTDEAFF. The DNA of the CDR3 is TGTGCCAGCAGCCTAACCGGGACAGATGAAGCTTTCTTT. V usage is TRBV5-6 and J usage is TRBJ1-1, with 7 nucleotides matching TRBD1. The CDR3 is 13 amino acids. J lost 7 bases, V lost 4 bases, and 7 bases had no gene match. Germline lookup yields CDR1 SGHDT and CDR2 YYEEEE.

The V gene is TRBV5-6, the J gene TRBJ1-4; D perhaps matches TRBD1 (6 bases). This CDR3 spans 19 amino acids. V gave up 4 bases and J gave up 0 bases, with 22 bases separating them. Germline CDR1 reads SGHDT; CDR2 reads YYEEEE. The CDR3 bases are TGTGCCAGCAGCCCCAGGGGCTTCTTGGTACCATCAACTAATGAAAAACTGTTTTTT. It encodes CASSPRGFLVPSTNEKLFF.

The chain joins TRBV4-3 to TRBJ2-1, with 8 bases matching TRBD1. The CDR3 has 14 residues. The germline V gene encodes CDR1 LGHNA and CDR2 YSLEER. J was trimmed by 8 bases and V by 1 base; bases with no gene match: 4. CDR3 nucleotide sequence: TGCGCCAGCAGCCAAGTCCCAGGGGGCGATGAGCAGTTCTTC. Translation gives CASSQVPGGDEQFF.

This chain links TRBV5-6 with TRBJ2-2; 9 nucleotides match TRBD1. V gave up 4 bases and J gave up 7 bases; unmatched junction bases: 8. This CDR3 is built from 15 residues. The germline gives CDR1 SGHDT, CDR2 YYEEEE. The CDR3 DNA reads TGTGCCAGCAGCCCCCGGGACAGGGTAGTCGGGGAGCTGTTTTTT. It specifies CASSPRDRVVGELFF.

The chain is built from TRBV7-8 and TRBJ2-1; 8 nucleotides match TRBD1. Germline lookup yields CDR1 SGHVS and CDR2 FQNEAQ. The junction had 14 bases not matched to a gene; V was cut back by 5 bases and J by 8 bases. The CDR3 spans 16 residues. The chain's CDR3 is CASSTRQGLRNDEQFF. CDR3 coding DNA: TGTGCCAGCAGCACACGACAGGGGCTACGTAACGATGAGCAGTTCTTC.

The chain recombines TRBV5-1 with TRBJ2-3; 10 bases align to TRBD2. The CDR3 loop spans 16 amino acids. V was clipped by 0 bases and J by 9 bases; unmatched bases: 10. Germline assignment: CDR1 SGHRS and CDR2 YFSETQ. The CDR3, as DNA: TGCGCCAGCAGCTTGGATCGGCTAGCGGGGGCAACCACGCAGTATTTT. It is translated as CASSLDRLAGATTQYF.